One T cell receptor beta chain is described in this entry. One end of the junction is discordant with germline, which a read error may explain. According to the study, genomic DNA was the template for TCR beta VDJ and CDR3 profiling. TCRdb re-called the reads with MiXCR, one entry per CDR3 protein. The table includes 400,000 to 450,000 distinct CDR3 sequences, 60% to 80% detected once. These data come from a study of CD8+CD57+ T cells in acquired aplastic anemia. Study-wide background: Mean DNA quantity obtained from sorted CD4+ and CD8+ cells was 3 to 4 ug.

The CDR3 is made up of 15 amino acids. Germline V CDR1 and CDR2: SGHTA, FQGNSA. The specimen sequenced was sorted CD4+, CD8+, or CD8+CD57+ T cells (not recorded which) from PBMCs. The chain couples TRBV7-2 to TRBJ1-3; a possible D gene is TRBD1 (5 bases). This clonotype was obtained from a human donor in good health, serving as a control. Here the CDR3 DNA reads TGCGCCAGCAGCCCTCCAGGGAAATCTGGAAACACCTTATATTTT. Translation: CASSPPGKSGNTLYF.